The TCR beta chain described here comes from a study of cytomegalovirus exposure and HLA in healthy donors. The CDR3 length is 15 residues. V shed 2 bases and J 5 bases; nucleotides not matched to a gene: 4. Per germline, CDR1 SGHVS and CDR2 FQNEAQ. PCR employed 60 Vbeta and 13 Jbeta primers. Method: immunoSEQ multiplex PCR; TCRdb's copy keeps in-frame clones and lacks some. The data hold about 160,000 clones, with approximately 84% observed a single time. The sequenced sample consisted of PBMCs. The TCR was taken from a woman in her forties or fifties in good health and CMV-seropositive. V usage is TRBV7-8 and J usage is TRBJ2-5; 11 bases map to TRBD2. The CDR3 nucleotides are TGTGCCAGCAGCTTACTAGCGGGGGGCGGGGAGACCCAGTACTTC. This translates into CASSLLAGGGETQYF.